These T cell receptor beta chains were read from a single sample in a study of blood T cell repertoires in COVID-19. Clones were read by immunoSEQ multiplex PCR, and TCRdb kept only the in-frame ones, dropping some. The sample consists of approximately 100,000 clones, 85% to 90% of them appearing once. The sequenced material came from peripheral blood. Receptors originate from a human donor in a cohort sampled during active COVID-19. Each CDR3 is given with its conserved first and last residue. Fields, in order: V gene, D gene, J gene, clone size, CDR3 protein, CDR3 DNA. A D gene is named only where the DNA matches it firmly. A row's size may be missing; if present it is once, few, many or a size class.

TRBV19,TRBD1,TRBJ2-2,NA,CASRIGQVNTGELFF,TGTGCCAGTAGAATCGGACAGGTGAACACCGGGGAGCTGTTTTTT
TRBV7-2,NA,TRBJ2-7,NA,CASSYDRTYEQYF,TGTGCCAGCAGCTACGACAGAACCTACGAGCAGTACTTC
TRBV5-4,NA,TRBJ2-3,NA,CASRPDWGADTQYF,TGTGCCAGCAGACCGGACTGGGGGGCAGATACGCAGTATTTT
TRBV4-3,TRBD2,TRBJ2-1,NA,CASSQDLLADLGNEQFF,TGCGCCAGCAGCCAAGATCTTCTAGCGGACCTAGGAAATGAGCAGTTCTTC
TRBV2,TRBD2,TRBJ2-3,NA,CASSEGRGGSKGTQYF,TGTGCCAGCAGTGAAGGGCGGGGCGGGAGTAAGGGTACGCAGTATTTT
TRBV9,NA,TRBJ2-7,NA,CASSAVGLPGDEQYF,TGTGCCAGCAGCGCCGTTGGGCTACCGGGAGACGAGCAGTACTTC
TRBV7-9,NA,TRBJ1-2,NA,CASSLAGVENYGYTF,TGTGCCAGCAGCTTAGCAGGGGTAGAGAACTATGGCTACACCTTC
TRBV7-2,NA,TRBJ2-2,NA,CASSLRRLTGELFF,TGTGCCAGCAGCTTACGGCGGCTCACCGGGGAGCTGTTTTTT
TRBV2,TRBD1,TRBJ1-1,once,CATSLRQGGLNTEAFF,TGTGCCACCTCTCTAAGACAGGGGGGGTTGAACACTGAAGCTTTCTTT
TRBV5-5,TRBD2,TRBJ2-1,NA,CASSALAGLYNEQFF,TGTGCCAGCAGCGCCCTAGCGGGGCTCTACAATGAGCAGTTCTTC
TRBV7-2,NA,TRBJ1-1,NA,CASSLGRNTEAFF,TGTGCCAGCAGCTTAGGCAGGAACACTGAAGCTTTCTTT
TRBV9,NA,TRBJ2-3,NA,CASSVVAGAINTQYF,TGTGCCAGCAGCGTAGTTGCAGGGGCAATAAATACGCAGTATTTT
TRBV6-1,NA,TRBJ2-7,NA,CASSERSGGRTREQYF,TGTGCCAGCAGTGAGCGATCCGGGGGCCGGACTAGGGAGCAGTACTTC
TRBV7-3,TRBD2,TRBJ2-1,NA,CASSLTSPGLAGGLDEQFF,TGTGCCAGCAGCTTAACCTCTCCGGGACTAGCGGGGGGCCTGGATGAGCAGTTCTTC
TRBV5-1,TRBD1,TRBJ2-7,NA,CASSVDRVSYEQYF,TGCGCCAGCAGCGTCGACAGGGTTTCCTACGAGCAGTACTTC
TRBV7-2,NA,TRBJ1-1,NA,CASSLTQGEAFF,TGTGCCAGCAGCTTAACTCAGGGCGAAGCTTTCTTT
TRBV7-9,NA,TRBJ2-2,NA,CASSLRGGELFF,TGTGCCAGCAGCTTAAGAGGAGGGGAGCTGTTTTTT
TRBV4-1,TRBD1,TRBJ2-2,once,CASSRMGQGAVGELFF,TGCGCCAGCAGCCGGATGGGGCAGGGGGCGGTCGGGGAGCTGTTTTTT
TRBV6-5,TRBD2,TRBJ2-7,NA,CASSYSEGLAGGEQYF,TGTGCCAGCAGTTACTCGGAGGGACTAGCGGGAGGAGAGCAGTACTTC
TRBV18,TRBD1,TRBJ1-1,NA,CASSLGGDRAFTEAFF,TGTGCCAGCTCACTTGGAGGGGACAGGGCCTTCACTGAAGCTTTCTTT
TRBV28,TRBD2,TRBJ2-3,once,CATDYSGRGTDTQYF,TGTGCCACCGATTATAGCGGGCGCGGGACAGATACGCAGTATTTT